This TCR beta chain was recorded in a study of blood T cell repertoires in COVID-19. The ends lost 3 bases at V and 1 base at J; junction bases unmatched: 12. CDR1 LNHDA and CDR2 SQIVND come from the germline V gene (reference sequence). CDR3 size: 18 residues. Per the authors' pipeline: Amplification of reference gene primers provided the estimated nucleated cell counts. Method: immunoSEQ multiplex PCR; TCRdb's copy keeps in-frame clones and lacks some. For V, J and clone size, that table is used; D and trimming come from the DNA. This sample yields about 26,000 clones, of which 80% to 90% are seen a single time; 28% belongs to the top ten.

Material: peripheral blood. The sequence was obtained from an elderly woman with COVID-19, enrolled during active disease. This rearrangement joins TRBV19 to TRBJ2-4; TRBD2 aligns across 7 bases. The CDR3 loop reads CASSIGASLGGAKNIQYF. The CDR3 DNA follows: TGTGCCAGTAGTATTGGCGCTTCCTTGGGGGGGGCCAAAAACATTCAGTACTTC. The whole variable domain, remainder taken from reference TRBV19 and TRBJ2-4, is DGGITQSPKYLFRKEGQNVTLSCEQNLNHDAMYWYRQDPGQGLRLIYYSQIVNDFQKGDIAEGYSVSREKKESFPLTVTSAQKNPTAFYLCASSIGASLGGAKNIQYFGAGTRLSVL.